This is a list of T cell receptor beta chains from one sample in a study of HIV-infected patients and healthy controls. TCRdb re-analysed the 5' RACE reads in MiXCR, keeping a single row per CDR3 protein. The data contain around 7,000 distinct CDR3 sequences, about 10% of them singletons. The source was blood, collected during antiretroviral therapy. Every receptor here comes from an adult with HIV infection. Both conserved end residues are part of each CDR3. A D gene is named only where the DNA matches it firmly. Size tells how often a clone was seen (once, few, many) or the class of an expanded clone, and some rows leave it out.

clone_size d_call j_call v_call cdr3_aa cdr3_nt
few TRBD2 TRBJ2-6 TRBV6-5 CASSYSYSGGSRGANVLTF TGTGCCAGCAGTTACTCGTATAGCGGGGGGTCTCGTGGGGCCAACGTCCTGACTTTC
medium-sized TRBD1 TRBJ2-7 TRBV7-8 CASSLGDSRSVYEQYF TGTGCCAGCAGCCTAGGGGACAGCCGCAGCGTGTACGAGCAGTACTTC
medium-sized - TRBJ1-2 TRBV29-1 CSLSQGSGYTF TGCAGCCTTTCACAGGGAAGTGGCTACACCTTC
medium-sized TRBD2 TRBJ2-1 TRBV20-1 CSGGYHNEQFF TGCAGCGGGGGGTACCACAATGAGCAGTTCTTC
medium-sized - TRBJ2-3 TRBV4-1 CASSPQGYTDTQYF TGCGCCAGCAGCCCCCAGGGCTACACAGATACGCAGTATTTT
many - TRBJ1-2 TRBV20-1 CSARPYESYGYTF TGCAGTGCTAGACCTTATGAGTCCTATGGCTACACCTTC
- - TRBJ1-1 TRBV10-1 CASSADRIRGEAFF TGCGCCAGCAGTGCAGATCGAATTAGAGGGGAAGCTTTCTTT
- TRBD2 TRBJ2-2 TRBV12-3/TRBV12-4 CASSLFPMTSGGGGELFF TGTGCCAGCAGTTTATTCCCGATGACTAGCGGGGGTGGCGGGGAGCTGTTTTTT
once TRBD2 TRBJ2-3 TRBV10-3 CAISELRLAGGTDTQYF TGTGCCATCAGTGAGCTACGACTAGCGGGTGGGACAGATACGCAGTATTTT
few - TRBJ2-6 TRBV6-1 CASSEVGRANGANVLTF TGTGCCAGCAGTGAAGTAGGCAGGGCAAATGGGGCCAACGTCCTGACTTTC
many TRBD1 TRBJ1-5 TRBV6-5 CATRGRQGLQPQHF TGTGCCACCCGAGGGAGACAGGGGCTTCAGCCCCAGCATTTT
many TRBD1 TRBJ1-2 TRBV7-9 CASSWTGNGYTF TGTGCCAGCAGCTGGACAGGGAATGGCTACACCTTC
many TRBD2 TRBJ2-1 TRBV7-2 CASSLQLAGAVYNEQFF TGTGCCAGCAGCCTCCAACTAGCGGGGGCCGTCTACAATGAGCAGTTCTTC
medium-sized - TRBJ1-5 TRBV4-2 CASSQEMLGQPQHF TGTGCCAGCAGCCAAGAGATGTTGGGTCAGCCCCAGCATTTT
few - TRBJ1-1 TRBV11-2 CASSLVSEAEAFF TGTGCCAGCAGCTTAGTATCGGAGGCTGAAGCTTTCTTT
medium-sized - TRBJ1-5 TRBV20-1 CSARDFRDSNQPQHF TGCAGTGCTAGAGATTTCCGGGATAGCAATCAGCCCCAGCATTTT
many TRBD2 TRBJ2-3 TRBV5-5 CASSLSGLPPGDTQYF TGTGCCAGCAGCTTGTCGGGACTACCCCCCGGAGATACGCAGTATTTT
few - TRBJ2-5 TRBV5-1 CASSLDGPPYF TGCGCCAGCAGCTTGGACGGGCCTCCCTACTTC
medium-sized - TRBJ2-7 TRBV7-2 CASSTRTDYEQYF TGTGCCAGCAGCACGAGGACGGACTACGAGCAGTACTTC
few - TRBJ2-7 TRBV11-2 CANSSLKSSYEQYF TGTGCCAACAGCTCCCTTAAGAGCTCCTACGAGCAGTACTTC
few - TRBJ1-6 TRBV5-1 CASSLEAAYNSPLHF TGCGCCAGCAGCTTGGAGGCAGCATATAATTCACCCCTCCACTTT
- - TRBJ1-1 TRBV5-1 CASSPGGPNTEAFF TGCGCCAGCAGCCCCGGGGGGCCGAACACTGAAGCTTTCTTT